This T cell receptor (beta chain) came from a study of T cell responses to AZD1222 COVID-19 vaccine. Regarding the study as a whole: Spike was spanned by vaccine-associated CD4 TCRs, which were dominant at 160-218 and 743-854.

Trimming removed 3 bases at V and 8 bases at J, with 14 bases between. The CDR3 covers 14 residues. Germline lookup yields CDR1 LGHNA and CDR2 YSLEER. Generated by immunoSEQ multiplex PCR, the TCRdb table keeps only in-frame clones and is missing some. This repertoire shows 120,000 or so clones, 70% to 90% found once; its top ten account for approximately 16%. In its sample, this clone ranks as medium-sized. Its antigen is unknown. The sequence was collected from an adult who received the AZD1222 COVID-19 vaccine. This specimen was peripheral blood, taken 28 days after the second AZD1222 dose. The gene calls are TRBV4-3 and TRBJ1-5; weak D call: TRBD1 (6 bases). The CDR3 sequence: CASSQSRGSEPQHF. The CDR3 nucleotides are TGCGCCAGCAGCCAGAGCAGGGGCTCGGAGCCCCAGCATTTT.